This T cell receptor (beta chain) is from a study of T cell responses to AZD1222 COVID-19 vaccine. The overall study: It was second doses at about 4 or about 12 weeks that were pooled.

About this clone itself: The antigen remains unidentified.

The table came from immunoSEQ multiplex PCR; TCRdb's copy has only in-frame clones and leaves some out. The repertoire holds roughly 180,000 clones, with about 94% as singletons. Findings of the study overall: At study baseline, merely several AZD1222 recipients were seropositive. Spike regions recognized by vaccine-associated CD4 TCRs spanned the protein, led by 160-218 and 743-854. Spike-specific TCR repertoires showed rising breadth and depth after two AZD1222 doses.

The CDR3 is 12 residues long. Germline V lookup: CDR1 SGHVS, CDR2 FNYEAQ. Between the trimmed V and J ends, which lost 1 base and 4 bases, there was a span of 5 bases. The chain combines TRBV7-6 with TRBJ2-7; D unclear. This specimen consisted of peripheral blood, obtained on day 0 of AZD1222 vaccination. This receptor was taken from an adult in good health. The CDR3 region has the DNA TGTGCCAGCAGCTTAGGAGAGTACGAGCAGTACTTC. It encodes CASSLGEYEQYF.